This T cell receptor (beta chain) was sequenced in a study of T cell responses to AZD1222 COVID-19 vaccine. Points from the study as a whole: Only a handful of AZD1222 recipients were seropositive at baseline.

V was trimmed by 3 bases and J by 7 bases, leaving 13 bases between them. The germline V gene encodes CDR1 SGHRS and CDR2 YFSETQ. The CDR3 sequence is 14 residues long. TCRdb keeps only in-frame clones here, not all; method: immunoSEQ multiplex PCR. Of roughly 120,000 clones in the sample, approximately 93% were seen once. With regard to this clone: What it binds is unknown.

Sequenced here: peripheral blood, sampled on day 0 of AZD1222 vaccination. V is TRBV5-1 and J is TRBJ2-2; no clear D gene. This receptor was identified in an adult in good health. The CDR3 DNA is TGCGCCAGCAGCTCGCAAGGTAGTCGCGGGGAGCTGTTTTTT. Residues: CASSSQGSRGELFF.